This T cell receptor beta chain originates from a study of neoadjuvant nivolumab and ipilimumab in lung cancer. Findings and caveats of the study: TCR richness and clonality were higher in tumors than adjacent uninvolved lung. Higher pretherapy blood TCR richness went with higher resected-tumor richness. From pretherapy to surgery, tumor richness and clonality rose with dual therapy. Only a small number of samples underwent TCR sequencing.

This clone was counted a single time. What it recognizes is unknown. This table comes from immunoSEQ multiplex PCR, and its TCRdb copy is limited to in-frame clones, with some not included. The sample lists over 25,000 clones, about 76% occurring once. The receptor comes from an adult with non-small cell lung cancer. Here the sequenced sample was tumor tissue, taken after neoadjuvant nivolumab, alone or with ipilimumab, at or shortly before surgery.

CDR3 in amino acids: CASSLTQGPTEAFF. CDR3 in DNA: TGCGCCAGCAGCTTGACTCAGGGTCCCACTGAAGCTTTCTTT. The chain joins TRBV5-1 to TRBJ1-1; the D gene is possibly TRBD1 (5 bases). V lost 1 base and J lost 4, with 11 bases in between. CDR3 size: 14 residues. Per germline, CDR1 SGHRS and CDR2 YFSETQ.